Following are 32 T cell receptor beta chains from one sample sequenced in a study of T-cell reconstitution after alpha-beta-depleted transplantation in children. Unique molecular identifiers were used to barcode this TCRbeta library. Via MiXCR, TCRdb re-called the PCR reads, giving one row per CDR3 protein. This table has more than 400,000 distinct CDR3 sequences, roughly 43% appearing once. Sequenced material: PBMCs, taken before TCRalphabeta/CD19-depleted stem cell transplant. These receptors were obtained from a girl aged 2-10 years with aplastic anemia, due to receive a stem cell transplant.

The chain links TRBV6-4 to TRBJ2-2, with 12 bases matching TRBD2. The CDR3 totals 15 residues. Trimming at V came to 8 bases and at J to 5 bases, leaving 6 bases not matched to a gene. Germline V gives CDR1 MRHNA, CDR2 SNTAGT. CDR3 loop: CASCAGLAGTGELFF. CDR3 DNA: TGTGCCAGCTGTGCTGGACTAGCGGGAACCGGGGAGCTGTTTTTT.

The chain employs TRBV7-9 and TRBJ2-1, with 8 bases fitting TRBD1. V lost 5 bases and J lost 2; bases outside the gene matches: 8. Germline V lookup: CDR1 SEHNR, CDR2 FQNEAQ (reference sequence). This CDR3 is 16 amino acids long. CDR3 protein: CASSLGRGQAYNEQFF. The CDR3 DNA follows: TGTGCCAGCAGCCTAGGGCGGGGACAGGCCTACAATGAGCAGTTCTTC. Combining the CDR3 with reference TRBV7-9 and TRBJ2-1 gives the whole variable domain DTGVSQNPRHKITKRGQNVTFRCDPISEHNRLYWYRQTLGQGPEFLTYFQNEAQLEKSRLLSDRFSAERPKGSFSTLEIQRTEQGDSAMYLCASSLGRGQAYNEQFFGPGTRLTVL.

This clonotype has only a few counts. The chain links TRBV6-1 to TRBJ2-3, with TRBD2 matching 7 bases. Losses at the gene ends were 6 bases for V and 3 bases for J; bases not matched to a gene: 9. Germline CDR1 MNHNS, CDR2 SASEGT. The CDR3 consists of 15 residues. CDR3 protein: CASSRMGLTTDTQYF. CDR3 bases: TGTGCCAGCAGCCGAATGGGACTAACAACAGATACGCAGTATTTT.

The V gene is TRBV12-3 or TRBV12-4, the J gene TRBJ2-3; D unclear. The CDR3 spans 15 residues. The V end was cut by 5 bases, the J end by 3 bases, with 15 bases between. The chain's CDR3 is CASSRPLGGTDTQYF. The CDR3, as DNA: TGTGCCAGCAGTCGCCCCCTGGGCGGTACAGATACGCAGTATTTT.

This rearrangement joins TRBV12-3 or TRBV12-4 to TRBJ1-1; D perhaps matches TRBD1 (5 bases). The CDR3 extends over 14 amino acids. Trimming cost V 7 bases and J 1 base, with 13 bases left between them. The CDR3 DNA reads TGTGCCAGCATCCTGGGGGGGTCGAACACTGAAGCTTTCTTT. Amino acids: CASILGGSNTEAFF.

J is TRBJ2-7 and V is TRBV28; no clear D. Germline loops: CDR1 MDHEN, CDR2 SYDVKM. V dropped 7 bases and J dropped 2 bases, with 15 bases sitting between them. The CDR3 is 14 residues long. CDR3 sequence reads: CASKDPSPPYEQYF. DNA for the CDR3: TGTGCCAGCAAAGACCCTTCCCCTCCCTACGAGCAGTACTTC.

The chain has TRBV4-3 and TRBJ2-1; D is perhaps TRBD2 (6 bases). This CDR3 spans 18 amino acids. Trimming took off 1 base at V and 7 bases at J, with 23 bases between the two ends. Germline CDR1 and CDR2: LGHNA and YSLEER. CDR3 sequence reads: CASSQGASEILRRNEQFF. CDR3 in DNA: TGCGCCAGCAGCCAAGGTGCTAGCGAGATCCTAAGGAGGAATGAGCAGTTCTTC.

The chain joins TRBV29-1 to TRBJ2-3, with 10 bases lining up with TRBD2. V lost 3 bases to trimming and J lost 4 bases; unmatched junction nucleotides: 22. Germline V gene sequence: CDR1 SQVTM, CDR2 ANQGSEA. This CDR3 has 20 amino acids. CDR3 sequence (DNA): TGCAGCGTTGACACTGCGTGGCTGAGGCTAGCGGGAGAAAGGGCAGATACGCAGTATTTT. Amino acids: CSVDTAWLRLAGERADTQYF.

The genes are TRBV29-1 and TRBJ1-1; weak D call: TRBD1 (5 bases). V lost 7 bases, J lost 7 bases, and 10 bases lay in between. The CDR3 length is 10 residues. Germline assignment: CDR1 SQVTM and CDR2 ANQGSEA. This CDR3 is CSGQGLEAFF. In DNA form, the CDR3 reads TGCAGCGGCCAGGGCCTTGAAGCTTTCTTT.

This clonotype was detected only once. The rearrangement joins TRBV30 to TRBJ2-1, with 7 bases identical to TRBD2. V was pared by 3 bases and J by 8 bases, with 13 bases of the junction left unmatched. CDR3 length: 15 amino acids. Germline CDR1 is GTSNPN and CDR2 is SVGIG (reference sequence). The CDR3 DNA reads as TGTGCCTGGAGCGAAGGCGGGGGAGGTGTCGATGAGCAGTTCTTC. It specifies CAWSEGGGGVDEQFF.

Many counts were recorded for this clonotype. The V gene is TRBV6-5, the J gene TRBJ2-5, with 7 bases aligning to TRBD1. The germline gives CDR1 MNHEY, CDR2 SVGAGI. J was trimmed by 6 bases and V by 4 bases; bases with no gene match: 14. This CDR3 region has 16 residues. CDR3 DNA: TGTGCCAGCAGTTCTCCGCTCCAGGGGGTTTATCAGACCCAGTACTTC. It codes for CASSSPLQGVYQTQYF.

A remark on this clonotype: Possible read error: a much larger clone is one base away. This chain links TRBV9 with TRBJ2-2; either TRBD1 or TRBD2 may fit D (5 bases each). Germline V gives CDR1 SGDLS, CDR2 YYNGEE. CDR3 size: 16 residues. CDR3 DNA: TGTGCCAGCAGCGTAGGCATCGGAGCGAACACCGGGGACCTGTTTTTT. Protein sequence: CASSVGIGANTGDLFF.

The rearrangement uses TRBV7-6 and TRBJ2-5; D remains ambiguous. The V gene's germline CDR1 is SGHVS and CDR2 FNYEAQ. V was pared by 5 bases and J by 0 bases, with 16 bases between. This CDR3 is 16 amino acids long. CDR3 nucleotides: TGTGCCAGCAGCCCTAACTATCCCGTTTACCAAGAGACCCAGTACTTC. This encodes CASSPNYPVYQETQYF.

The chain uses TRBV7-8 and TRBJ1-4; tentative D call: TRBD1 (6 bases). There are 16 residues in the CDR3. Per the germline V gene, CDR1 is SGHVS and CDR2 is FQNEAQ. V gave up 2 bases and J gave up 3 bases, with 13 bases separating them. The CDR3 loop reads CASSLNLGASNEKLFF. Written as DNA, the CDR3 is TGTGCCAGCAGCTTAAATCTGGGGGCCTCTAATGAAAAACTGTTTTTT.

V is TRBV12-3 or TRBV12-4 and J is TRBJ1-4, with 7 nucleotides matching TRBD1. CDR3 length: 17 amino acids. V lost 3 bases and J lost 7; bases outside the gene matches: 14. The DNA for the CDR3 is TGTGCCAGCAGTTTGGGGGACAGAGGGGGTTGGGGTGAAAAACTGTTTTTT. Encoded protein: CASSLGDRGGWGEKLFF.

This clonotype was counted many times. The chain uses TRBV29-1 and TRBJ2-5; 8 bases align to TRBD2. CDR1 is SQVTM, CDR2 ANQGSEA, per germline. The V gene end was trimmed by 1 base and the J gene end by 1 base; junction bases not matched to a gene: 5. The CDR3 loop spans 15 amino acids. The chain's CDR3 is CSVEASGSSQETQYF. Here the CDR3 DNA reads TGCAGCGTTGAAGCCAGCGGGAGTAGCCAAGAGACCCAGTACTTC.

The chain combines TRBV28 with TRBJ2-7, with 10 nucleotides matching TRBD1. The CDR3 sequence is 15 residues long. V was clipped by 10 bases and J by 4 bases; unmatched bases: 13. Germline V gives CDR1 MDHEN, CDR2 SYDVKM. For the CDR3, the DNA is TGTGCCACCCGTCCGCCCGGGACAGGGGCATACGAGCAGTACTTC. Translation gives CATRPPGTGAYEQYF.

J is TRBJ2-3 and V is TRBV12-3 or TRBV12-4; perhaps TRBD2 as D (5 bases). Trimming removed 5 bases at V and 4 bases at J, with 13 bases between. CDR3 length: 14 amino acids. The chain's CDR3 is CASSPTGSPDTQYF. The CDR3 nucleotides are TGTGCCAGCAGTCCAACGGGATCCCCAGATACGCAGTATTTT.

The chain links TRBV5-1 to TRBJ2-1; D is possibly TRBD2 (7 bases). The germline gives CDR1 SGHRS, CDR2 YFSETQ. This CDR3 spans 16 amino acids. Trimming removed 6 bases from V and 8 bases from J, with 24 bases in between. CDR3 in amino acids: CASTLGWGGALDEQFF. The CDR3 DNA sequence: TGCGCCAGCACACTCGGATGGGGGGGGGCTTTGGATGAGCAGTTCTTC.

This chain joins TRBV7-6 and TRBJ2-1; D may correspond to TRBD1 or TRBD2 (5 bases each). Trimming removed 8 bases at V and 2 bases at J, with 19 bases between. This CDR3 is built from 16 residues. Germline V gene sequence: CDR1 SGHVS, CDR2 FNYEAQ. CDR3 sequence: CASGSPGTAPYNEQFF. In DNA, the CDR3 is TGTGCCAGCGGCTCTCCCGGGACCGCACCCTACAATGAGCAGTTCTTC.

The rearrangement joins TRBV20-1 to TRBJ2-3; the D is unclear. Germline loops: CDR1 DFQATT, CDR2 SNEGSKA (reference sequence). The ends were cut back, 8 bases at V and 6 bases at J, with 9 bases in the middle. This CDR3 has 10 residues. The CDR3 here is CSLGGDTQYF. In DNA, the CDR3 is TGCAGTCTAGGTGGGGATACGCAGTATTTT.

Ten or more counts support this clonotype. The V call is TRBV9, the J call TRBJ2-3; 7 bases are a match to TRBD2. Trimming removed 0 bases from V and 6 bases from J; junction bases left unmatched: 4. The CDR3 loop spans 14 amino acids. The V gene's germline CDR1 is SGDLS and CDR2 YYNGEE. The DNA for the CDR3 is TGTGCCAGCAGCGTAGTGGCGGGAGTCGATACGCAGTATTTT. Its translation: CASSVVAGVDTQYF.

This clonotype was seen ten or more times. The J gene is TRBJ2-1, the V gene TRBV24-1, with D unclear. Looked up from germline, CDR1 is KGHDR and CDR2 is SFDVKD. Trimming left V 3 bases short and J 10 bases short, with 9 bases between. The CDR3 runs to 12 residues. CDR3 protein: CATSDHLGEQFF. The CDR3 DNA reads TGTGCCACCAGTGATCACCTGGGAGAGCAGTTCTTC.

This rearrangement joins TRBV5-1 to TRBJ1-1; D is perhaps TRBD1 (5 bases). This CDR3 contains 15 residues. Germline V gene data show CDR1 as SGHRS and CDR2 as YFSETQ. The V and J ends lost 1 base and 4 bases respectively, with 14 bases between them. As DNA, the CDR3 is TGCGCCAGCAGCTTGAATCGAGGGGCAAGCACTGAAGCTTTCTTT. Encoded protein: CASSLNRGASTEAFF.

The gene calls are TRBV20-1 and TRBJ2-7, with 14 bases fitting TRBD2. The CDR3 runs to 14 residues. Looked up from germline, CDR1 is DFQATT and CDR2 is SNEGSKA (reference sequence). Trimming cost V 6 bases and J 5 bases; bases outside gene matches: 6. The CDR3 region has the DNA TGCAGTGCCCCGGGACTAGCGGGAGTAAACGAGCAGTACTTC. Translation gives CSAPGLAGVNEQYF.

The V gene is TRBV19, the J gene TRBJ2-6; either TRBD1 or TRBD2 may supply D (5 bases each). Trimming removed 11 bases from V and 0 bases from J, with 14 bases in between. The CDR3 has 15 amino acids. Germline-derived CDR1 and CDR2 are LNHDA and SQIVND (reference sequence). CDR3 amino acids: CAGRGVSSGANVLTF. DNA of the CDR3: TGTGCCGGCCGAGGGGTCAGCTCTGGGGCCAACGTCCTGACTTTC.

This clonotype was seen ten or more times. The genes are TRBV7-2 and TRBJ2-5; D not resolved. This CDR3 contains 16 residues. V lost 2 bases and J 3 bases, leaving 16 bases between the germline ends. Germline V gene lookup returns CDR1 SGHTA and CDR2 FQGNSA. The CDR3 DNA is TGTGCCAGCAGCTTATCCCCCATAGGGCACAAAGAGACCCAGTACTTC. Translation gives CASSLSPIGHKETQYF. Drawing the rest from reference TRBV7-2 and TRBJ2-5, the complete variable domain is GAGVSQSPSNKVTEKGKDVELRCDPISGHTALYWYRQSLGQGLEFLIYFQGNSAPDKSGLPSDRFSAERTGGSVSTLTIQRTQQEDSAVYLCASSLSPIGHKETQYFGPGTRLLVL.

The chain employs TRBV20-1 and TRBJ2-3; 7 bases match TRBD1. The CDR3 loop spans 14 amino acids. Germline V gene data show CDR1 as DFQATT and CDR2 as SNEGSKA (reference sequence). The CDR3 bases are TGCAGCCCTCCACCGACCAGGGGGACAGATACGCAGTATTTT. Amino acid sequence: CSPPPTRGTDTQYF.

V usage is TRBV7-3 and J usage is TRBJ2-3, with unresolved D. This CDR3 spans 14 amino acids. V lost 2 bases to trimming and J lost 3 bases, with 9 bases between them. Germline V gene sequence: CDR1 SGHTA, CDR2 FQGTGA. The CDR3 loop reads CASSLFRGTDTQYF. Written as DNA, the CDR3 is TGTGCCAGCAGCTTATTCCGTGGGACAGATACGCAGTATTTT.

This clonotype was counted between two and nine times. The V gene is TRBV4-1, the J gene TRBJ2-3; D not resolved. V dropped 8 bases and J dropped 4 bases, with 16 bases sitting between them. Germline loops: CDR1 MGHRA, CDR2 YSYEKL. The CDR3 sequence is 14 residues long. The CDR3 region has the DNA TGCGCCAGCTCGACGGACCTCAGCGCAGATACGCAGTATTTT. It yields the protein CASSTDLSADTQYF.

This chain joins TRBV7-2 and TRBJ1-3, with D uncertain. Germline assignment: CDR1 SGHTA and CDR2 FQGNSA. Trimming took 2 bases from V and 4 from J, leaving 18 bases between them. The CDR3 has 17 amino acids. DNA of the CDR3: TGTGCCAGCAGCTTAATCGGGTGGCAAAATACAGGAAACACCATATATTTT. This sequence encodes CASSLIGWQNTGNTIYF.

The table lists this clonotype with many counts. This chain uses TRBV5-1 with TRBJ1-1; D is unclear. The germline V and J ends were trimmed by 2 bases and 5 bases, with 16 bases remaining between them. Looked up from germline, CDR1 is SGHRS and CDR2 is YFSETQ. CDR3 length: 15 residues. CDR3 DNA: TGCGCCAGCAGCTTTACTCGTTCTGCGGGAACTGAAGCTTTCTTT. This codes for CASSFTRSAGTEAFF. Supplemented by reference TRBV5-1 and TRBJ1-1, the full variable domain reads KAGVTQTPRYLIKTRGQQVTLSCSPISGHRSVSWYQQTPGQGLQFLFEYFSETQRNKGNFPGRFSGRQFSNSRSEMNVSTLELGDSALYLCASSFTRSAGTEAFFGQGTRLTVV.